This record concerns one T cell receptor beta chain sequence. This record belongs to a study of blood T cell repertoires in COVID-19. In the study overall: PBMCs, B-cell-depleted T cells, or T cells were the source of the cDNA or gDNA that made up the material.

Original methodology: Estimated nucleated cell counts came from reference gene primer amplification. Only in-frame clones appear in the TCRdb table, and some are missing; sequencing was by immunoSEQ multiplex PCR. V and J calls and clone size are copied from that table; D and trimming were computed from the DNA. The sample has about 170,000 clones, around four fifths seen once. There are 13 residues in the CDR3. The germline V gene encodes CDR1 MGHRA and CDR2 YSYEKL. The V and J ends lost 5 bases and 3 bases, in that order; junction bases with no gene match: 3. Seattle participants joined during active infection and were tracked over time.

Sequencing was performed on peripheral blood. The sequence derives from a woman aged 80 or over with COVID-19, enrolled during active disease. The genes are TRBV4-1 and TRBJ1-1; 7 nucleotides match TRBD1. The CDR3 sequence: CASSLDRDTEAFF. CDR3 bases: TGCGCCAGCAGCTTAGACAGGGACACTGAAGCTTTCTTT.